The present T cell receptor beta chain was sequenced within a study of blood T cell repertoires in COVID-19. Germline-derived CDR1 and CDR2 are SEHNR and FQNEAQ (reference sequence). J lost 7 bases, V lost 3 bases, and 5 bases had no gene match. This CDR3 is 14 amino acids long. TCRdb keeps only in-frame clones here, not all; method: immunoSEQ multiplex PCR. The sample holds tens of thousands of clones, 80% to 85% seen once. Sequencing was performed on peripheral blood. The clonotype comes from a human donor in a cohort sampled during active or convalescent COVID-19. V gene TRBV7-9 combines with J gene TRBJ1-5; 8 bases map to TRBD1. In nucleotides, the CDR3 is TGTGCCAGCAGCTTTGGACAGGGTAAACAGCCCCAGCATTTT. Residues: CASSFGQGKQPQHF.